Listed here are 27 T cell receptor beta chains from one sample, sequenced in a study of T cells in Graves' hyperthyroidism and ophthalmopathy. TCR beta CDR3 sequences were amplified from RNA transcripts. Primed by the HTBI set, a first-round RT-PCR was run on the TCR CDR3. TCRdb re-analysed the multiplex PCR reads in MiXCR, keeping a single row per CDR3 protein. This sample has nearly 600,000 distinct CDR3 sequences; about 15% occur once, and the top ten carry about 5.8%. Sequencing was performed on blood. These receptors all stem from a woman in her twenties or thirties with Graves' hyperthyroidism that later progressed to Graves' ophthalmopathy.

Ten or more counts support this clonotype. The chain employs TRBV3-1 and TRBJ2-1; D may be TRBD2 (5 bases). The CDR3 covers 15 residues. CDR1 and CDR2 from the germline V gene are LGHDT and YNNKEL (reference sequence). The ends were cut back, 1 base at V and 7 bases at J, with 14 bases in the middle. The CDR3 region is CASSQGGSSGNEQFF. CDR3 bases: TGTGCCAGCAGCCAAGGTGGGAGTTCGGGGAATGAGCAGTTCTTC.

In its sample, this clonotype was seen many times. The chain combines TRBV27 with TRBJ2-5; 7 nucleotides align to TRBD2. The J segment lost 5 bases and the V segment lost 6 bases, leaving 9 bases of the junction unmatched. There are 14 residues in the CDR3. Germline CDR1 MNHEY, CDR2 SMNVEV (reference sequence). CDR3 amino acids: CASSPEGREETQYF. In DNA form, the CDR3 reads TGTGCCAGCAGCCCGGAGGGGCGGGAGGAGACCCAGTACTTC.

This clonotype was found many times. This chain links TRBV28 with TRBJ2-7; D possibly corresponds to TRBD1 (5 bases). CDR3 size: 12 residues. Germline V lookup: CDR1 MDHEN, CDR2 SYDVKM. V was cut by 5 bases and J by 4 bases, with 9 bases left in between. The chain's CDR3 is CASSHDSYEQYF. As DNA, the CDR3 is TGTGCCAGCAGTCACGACAGTTACGAGCAGTACTTC.

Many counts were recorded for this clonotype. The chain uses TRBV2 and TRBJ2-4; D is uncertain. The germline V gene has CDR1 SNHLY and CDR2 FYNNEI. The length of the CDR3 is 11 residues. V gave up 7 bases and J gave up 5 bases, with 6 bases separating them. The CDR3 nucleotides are TGTGCCAGCAAATCAGAAAACATTCAGTACTTC. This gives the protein CASKSENIQYF.

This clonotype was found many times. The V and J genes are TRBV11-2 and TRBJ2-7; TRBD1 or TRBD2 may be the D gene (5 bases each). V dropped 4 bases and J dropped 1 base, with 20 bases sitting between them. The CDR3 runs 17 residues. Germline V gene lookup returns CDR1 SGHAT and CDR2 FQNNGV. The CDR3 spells CASSSSPGRSLSYEQYF. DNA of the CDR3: TGTGCCAGCAGCTCCTCCCCGGGACGGAGCTTATCCTACGAGCAGTACTTC.

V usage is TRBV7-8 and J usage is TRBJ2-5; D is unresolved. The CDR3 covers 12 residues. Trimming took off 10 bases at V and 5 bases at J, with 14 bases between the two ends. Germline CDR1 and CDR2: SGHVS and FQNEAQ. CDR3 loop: CATSRPSETQYF. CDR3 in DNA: TGTGCCACCTCTAGACCCTCCGAGACCCAGTACTTC.

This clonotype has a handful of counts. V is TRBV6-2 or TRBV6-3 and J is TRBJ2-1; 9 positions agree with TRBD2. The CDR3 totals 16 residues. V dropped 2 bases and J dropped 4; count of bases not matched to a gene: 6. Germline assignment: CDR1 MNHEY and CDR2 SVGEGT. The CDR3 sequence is CASSYGSLAGYNEQFF. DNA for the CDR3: TGTGCCAGCAGTTACGGGAGTCTAGCGGGATACAATGAGCAGTTCTTC.

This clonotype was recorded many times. CDR3 nucleotides: TGTGCCATCAGCCAGCGGGACGTCCCAGATACGCAGTATTTT. It encodes CAISQRDVPDTQYF. The chain has TRBV10-3 and TRBJ2-3; 7 bases match TRBD2. The CDR3 is 14 amino acids. J lost 4 bases, V lost 6 bases, and 7 bases had no gene match. CDR1 and CDR2 (germline): ENHRY, SYGVKD.

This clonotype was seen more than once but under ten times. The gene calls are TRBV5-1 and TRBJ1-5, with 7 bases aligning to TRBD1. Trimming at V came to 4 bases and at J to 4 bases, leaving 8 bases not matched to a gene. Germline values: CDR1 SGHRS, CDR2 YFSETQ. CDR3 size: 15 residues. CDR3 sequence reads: CASSRSGGGNQPQHF. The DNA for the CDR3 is TGCGCCAGCAGCCGCTCAGGGGGTGGAAATCAGCCCCAGCATTTT.

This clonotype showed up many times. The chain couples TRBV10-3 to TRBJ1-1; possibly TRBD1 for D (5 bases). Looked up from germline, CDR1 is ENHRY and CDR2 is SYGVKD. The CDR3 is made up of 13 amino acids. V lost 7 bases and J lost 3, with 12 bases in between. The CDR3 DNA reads TGTGCCATCACCGACAGTGGGTACACTGAAGCTTTCTTT. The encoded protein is CAITDSGYTEAFF.

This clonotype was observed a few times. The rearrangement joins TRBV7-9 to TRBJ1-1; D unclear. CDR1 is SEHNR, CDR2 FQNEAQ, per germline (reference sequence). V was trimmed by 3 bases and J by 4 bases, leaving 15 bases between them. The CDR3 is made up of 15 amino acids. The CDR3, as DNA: TGTGCCAGCAGCTTTTTCCATGCCACAGCCACTGAAGCTTTCTTT. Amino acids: CASSFFHATATEAFF.

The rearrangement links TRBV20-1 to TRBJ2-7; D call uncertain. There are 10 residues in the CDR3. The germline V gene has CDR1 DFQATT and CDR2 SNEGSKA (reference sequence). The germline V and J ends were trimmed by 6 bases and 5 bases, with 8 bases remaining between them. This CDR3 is CSASSHEQYF. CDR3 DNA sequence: TGCAGTGCGTCATCACACGAGCAGTACTTC.

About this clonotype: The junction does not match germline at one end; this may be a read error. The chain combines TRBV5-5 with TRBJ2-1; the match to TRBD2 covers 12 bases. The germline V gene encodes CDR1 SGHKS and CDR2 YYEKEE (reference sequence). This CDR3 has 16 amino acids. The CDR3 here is CASSLGATGLAGFTVF. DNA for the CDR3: TGTGCCAGCAGCTTAGGGGCCACCGGACTAGCGGGATTTACGGTCTTC.

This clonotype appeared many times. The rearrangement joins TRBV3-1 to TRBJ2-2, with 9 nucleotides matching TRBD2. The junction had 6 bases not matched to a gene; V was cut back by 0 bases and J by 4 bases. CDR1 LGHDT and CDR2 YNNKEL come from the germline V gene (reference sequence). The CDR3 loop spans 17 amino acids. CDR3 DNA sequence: TGTGCCAGCAGCCAAGAAGTGATAGCGGGAGTCACCGGGGAGCTGTTTTTT. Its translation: CASSQEVIAGVTGELFF.

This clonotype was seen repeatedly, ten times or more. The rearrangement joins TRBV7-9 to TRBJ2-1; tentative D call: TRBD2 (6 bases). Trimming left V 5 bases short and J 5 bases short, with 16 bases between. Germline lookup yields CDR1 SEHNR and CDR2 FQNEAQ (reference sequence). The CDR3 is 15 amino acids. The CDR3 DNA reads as TGTGCCAGCAGCAGTGAGGGGACTTTTAACAATGAGCAGTTCTTC. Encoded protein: CASSSEGTFNNEQFF.

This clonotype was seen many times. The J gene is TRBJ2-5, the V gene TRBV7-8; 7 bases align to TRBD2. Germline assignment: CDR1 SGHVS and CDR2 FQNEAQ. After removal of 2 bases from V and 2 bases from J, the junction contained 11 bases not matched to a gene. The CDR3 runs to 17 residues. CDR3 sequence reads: CASSLYEGLTPQETQYF. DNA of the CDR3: TGTGCCAGCAGCTTATACGAGGGACTAACACCGCAAGAGACCCAGTACTTC. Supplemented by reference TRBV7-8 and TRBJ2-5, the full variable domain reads GAGVSQSPRYKVAKRGQDVALRCDPISGHVSLFWYQQALGQGPEFLTYFQNEAQLDKSGLPSDRFFAERPEGSVSTLKIQRTQQEDSAVYLCASSLYEGLTPQETQYFGPGTRLLVL.

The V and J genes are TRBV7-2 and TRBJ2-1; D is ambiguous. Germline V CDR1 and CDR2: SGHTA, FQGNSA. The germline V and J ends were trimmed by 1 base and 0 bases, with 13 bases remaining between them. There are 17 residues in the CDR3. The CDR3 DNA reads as TGTGCCAGCAGCTTAGGGTTTGGTCATCGCTCCTACAATGAGCAGTTCTTC. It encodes CASSLGFGHRSYNEQFF.

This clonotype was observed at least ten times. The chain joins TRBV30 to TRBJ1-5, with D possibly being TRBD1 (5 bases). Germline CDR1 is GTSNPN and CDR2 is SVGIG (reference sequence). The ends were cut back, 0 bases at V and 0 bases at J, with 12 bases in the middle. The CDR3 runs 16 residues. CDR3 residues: CAWSVVGDLSNQPQHF. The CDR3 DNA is TGTGCCTGGAGTGTAGTTGGGGACCTTAGCAATCAGCCCCAGCATTTT.

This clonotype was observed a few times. CDR3 coding DNA: TGTGCCAGCAGTTACTCGACTAGCGGGACTTACAATGAGCAGTTCTTC. This translates into CASSYSTSGTYNEQFF. The gene calls are TRBV6-2 or TRBV6-3 and TRBJ2-1; TRBD2 agrees at 11 bases. Losses at the gene ends were 0 bases for V and 4 bases for J; bases not matched to a gene: 2. CDR3 length: 16 amino acids. CDR1 is MNHEY and CDR2 is SVGEGT in the germline V gene.

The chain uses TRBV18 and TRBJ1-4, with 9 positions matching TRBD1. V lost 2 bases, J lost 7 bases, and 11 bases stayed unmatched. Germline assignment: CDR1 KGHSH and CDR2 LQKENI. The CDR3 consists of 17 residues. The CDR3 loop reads CASSPIGNRGLFEKLFF. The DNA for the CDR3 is TGTGCCAGCTCACCAATCGGAAACAGGGGGCTCTTTGAAAAACTGTTTTTT.

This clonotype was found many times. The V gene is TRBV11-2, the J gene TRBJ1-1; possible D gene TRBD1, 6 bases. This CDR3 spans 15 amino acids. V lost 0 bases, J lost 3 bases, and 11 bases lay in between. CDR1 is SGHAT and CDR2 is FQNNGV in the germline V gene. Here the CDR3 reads CASSLEGHIDTEAFF. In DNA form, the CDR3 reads TGTGCCAGCAGCTTAGAGGGACATATAGACACTGAAGCTTTCTTT.

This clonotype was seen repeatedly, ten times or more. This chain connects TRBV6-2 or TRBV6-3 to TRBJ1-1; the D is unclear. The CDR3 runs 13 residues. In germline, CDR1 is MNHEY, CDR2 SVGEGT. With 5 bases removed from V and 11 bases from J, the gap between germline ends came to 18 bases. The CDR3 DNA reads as TGTGCCAGCAGTCCCTCCGAGACCCACCCGGCTTTCTTT. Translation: CASSPSETHPAFF.

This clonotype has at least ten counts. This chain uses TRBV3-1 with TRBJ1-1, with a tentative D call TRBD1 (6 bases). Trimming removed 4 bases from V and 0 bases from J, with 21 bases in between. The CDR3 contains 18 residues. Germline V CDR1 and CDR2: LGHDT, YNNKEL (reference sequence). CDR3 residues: CASSPHPRQVLMNTEAFF. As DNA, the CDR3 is TGTGCCAGCAGCCCCCATCCCAGACAGGTACTTATGAACACTGAAGCTTTCTTT. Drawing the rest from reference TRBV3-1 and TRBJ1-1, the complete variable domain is DTAVSQTPKYLVTQMGNDKSIKCEQNLGHDTMYWYKQDSKKFLKIMFSYNNKELIINETVPNRFSPKSPDKAHLNLHINSLELGDSAVYFCASSPHPRQVLMNTEAFFGQGTRLTVV.

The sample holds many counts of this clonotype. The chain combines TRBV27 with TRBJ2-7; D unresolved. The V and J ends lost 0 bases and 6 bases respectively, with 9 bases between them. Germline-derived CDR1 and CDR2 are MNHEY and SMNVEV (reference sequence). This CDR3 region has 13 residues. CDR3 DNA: TGTGCCAGCAGTTTATCAGCCGCCACCGAGCAGTACTTC. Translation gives CASSLSAATEQYF.

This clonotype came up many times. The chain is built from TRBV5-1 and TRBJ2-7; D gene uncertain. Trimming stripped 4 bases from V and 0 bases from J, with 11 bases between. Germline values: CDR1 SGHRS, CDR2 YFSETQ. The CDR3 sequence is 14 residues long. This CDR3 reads CASSREDGSYEQYF. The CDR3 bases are TGCGCCAGCAGCCGAGAGGACGGCTCCTACGAGCAGTACTTC.

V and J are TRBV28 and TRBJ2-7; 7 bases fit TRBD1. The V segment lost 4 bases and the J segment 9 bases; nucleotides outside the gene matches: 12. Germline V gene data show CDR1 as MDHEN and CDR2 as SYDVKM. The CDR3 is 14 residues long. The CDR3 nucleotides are TGTGCCAGCAGTTCGGGACAGTATGCTGAGGGGCAGTACTTC. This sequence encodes CASSSGQYAEGQYF. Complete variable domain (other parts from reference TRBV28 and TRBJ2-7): DVKVTQSSRYLVKRTGEKVFLECVQDMDHENMFWYRQDPGLGLRLIYFSYDVKMKEKGDIPEGYSVSREKKERFSLILESASTNQTSMYLCASSSGQYAEGQYFGPGTRLTVT.

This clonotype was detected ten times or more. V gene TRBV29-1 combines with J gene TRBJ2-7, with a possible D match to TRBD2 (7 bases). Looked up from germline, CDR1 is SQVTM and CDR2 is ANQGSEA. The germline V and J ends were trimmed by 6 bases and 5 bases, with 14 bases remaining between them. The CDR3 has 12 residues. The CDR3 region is CSVARGGHEQYF. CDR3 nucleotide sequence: TGCAGCGTCGCGAGGGGGGGCCACGAGCAGTACTTC.